A selection of T cell receptor beta chains follows, all from one sample in a study of T cell repertoires in cytomegalovirus infection. TCRdb used MiXCR to reprocess the reads, holding one entry per CDR3 protein. The sample lists 250,000 or so distinct CDR3 sequences, over 8% occurring once. The sample consisted of PBMCs. Receptors were obtained from a human donor in good health (CMV status not recorded). Some clones in this sample may be carry-over from other donors' samples. CDR3s include the opening cysteine and the closing phenylalanine or tryptophan. Fields, in order: D gene, V gene, J gene, clone size, CDR3 DNA, CDR3 protein. A D gene is named only where the DNA matches it firmly. Rows give clone size only sometimes, using once, few, many, or a class for an expanded clone.

D gene: TRBD1
V gene: TRBV12-3/TRBV12-4
J gene: TRBJ1-2
clone size: many
CDR3 DNA: TGTGCCAGCAGGCCCTTGACAGGGGGAGGCCTATCATATGGCTACACCTTC
CDR3 protein: CASRPLTGGGLSYGYTF

D gene: .
V gene: TRBV7-9
J gene: TRBJ1-3
clone size: .
CDR3 DNA: TGTGCCAGCAGCCCAGACATCTCTGGAAACACCATATATTTT
CDR3 protein: CASSPDISGNTIYF

D gene: .
V gene: TRBV20-1
J gene: TRBJ1-4
clone size: many
CDR3 DNA: TGCAGTGCTACCGTGGTGGGAAATGAAAAACTGTTTTTT
CDR3 protein: CSATVVGNEKLFF

D gene: .
V gene: TRBV15
J gene: TRBJ2-5
clone size: many
CDR3 DNA: TGTGCCACCAGCAGTAGGTCTTCCTCAGAGACCCAGTACTTC
CDR3 protein: CATSSRSSSETQYF

D gene: TRBD2
V gene: TRBV5-1
J gene: TRBJ2-7
clone size: .
CDR3 DNA: TGCGCCAGCAGTCCTTTGAGCGGGGGGAGCTCCTACGAGCAGTACTTC
CDR3 protein: CASSPLSGGSSYEQYF

D gene: .
V gene: TRBV28
J gene: TRBJ2-5
clone size: .
CDR3 DNA: TGTGCCAGCAGGGACACCTTTGCGACCCAGTACTTC
CDR3 protein: CASRDTFATQYF

D gene: .
V gene: TRBV7-2
J gene: TRBJ1-1
clone size: few
CDR3 DNA: TGTGCCAGCAGCTTACGGGCCGCCCAAGCCGAAGCTTTCTTT
CDR3 protein: CASSLRAAQAEAFF

D gene: TRBD1
V gene: TRBV14
J gene: TRBJ1-3
clone size: many
CDR3 DNA: TGTGCCAGCAGGTCGACAGGGGCTGGAAACACCATATATTTT
CDR3 protein: CASRSTGAGNTIYF

D gene: .
V gene: TRBV6-2/TRBV6-3
J gene: TRBJ2-1
clone size: few
CDR3 DNA: TGTGCCAGCAGTTACTCGCAGCGAGCCAATGAGCAGTTCTTC
CDR3 protein: CASSYSQRANEQFF

D gene: TRBD2
V gene: TRBV7-6
J gene: TRBJ2-7
clone size: many
CDR3 DNA: TGTGCCAGCAGCCCGGGGACTAGCTTTGAGCAGTACTTC
CDR3 protein: CASSPGTSFEQYF

D gene: .
V gene: TRBV20-1
J gene: TRBJ2-5
clone size: .
CDR3 DNA: TGCAGTGCTAGAAAGGGAAGGGAGACCCAGTACTTC
CDR3 protein: CSARKGRETQYF

D gene: .
V gene: TRBV11-2
J gene: TRBJ1-6
clone size: many
CDR3 DNA: TGTGCCAGCAGCTTGACTTGGAATTCACCCCTCCACTTT
CDR3 protein: CASSLTWNSPLHF

D gene: TRBD1
V gene: TRBV7-2
J gene: TRBJ2-3
clone size: many
CDR3 DNA: TGTGCCAGCAGCTCCCAGGCTTATGGACAGGGGCGGACAGATACGCAGTATTTT
CDR3 protein: CASSSQAYGQGRTDTQYF

D gene: TRBD1
V gene: TRBV20-1
J gene: TRBJ1-2
clone size: many
CDR3 DNA: TGCAGTGCTAGACCGCCGGGACAGGCTTTCAAAAATGGCTACACCTTC
CDR3 protein: CSARPPGQAFKNGYTF

D gene: TRBD1
V gene: TRBV7-2
J gene: TRBJ2-7
clone size: many
CDR3 DNA: TGTGCCAGTCAAGCCGGGACAGTTTTGTCCGAGCAGTACTTC
CDR3 protein: CASQAGTVLSEQYF

D gene: .
V gene: TRBV7-2
J gene: TRBJ2-5
clone size: many
CDR3 DNA: TGTGCCAGCAGCCCCGGACTCGTGCGGGAGACCCAGTACTTC
CDR3 protein: CASSPGLVRETQYF

D gene: TRBD1
V gene: TRBV28
J gene: TRBJ1-6
clone size: many
CDR3 DNA: TGTGCCAGCAGGCCTACAGGGGGCTTAATTTCACCCCTCCACTTT
CDR3 protein: CASRPTGGLISPLHF

D gene: .
V gene: TRBV29-1
J gene: TRBJ1-1
clone size: many
CDR3 DNA: TGCAGCGTTGGACCAGGACAGACCAACACTGAAGCTTTCTTT
CDR3 protein: CSVGPGQTNTEAFF

D gene: .
V gene: TRBV7-2
J gene: TRBJ2-1
clone size: many
CDR3 DNA: TGTGCCAGCAGCTTAAAGGGGGGGGGCAATGAGCAGTTCTTC
CDR3 protein: CASSLKGGGNEQFF

D gene: TRBD1
V gene: TRBV7-9
J gene: TRBJ1-6
clone size: many
CDR3 DNA: TGTGCCAGCAGCTTTGATGGGACAGGGGGAAGGTCACCCCTCCACTTT
CDR3 protein: CASSFDGTGGRSPLHF

D gene: .
V gene: TRBV7-2
J gene: TRBJ1-2
clone size: many
CDR3 DNA: TGTGCCAGCACCACCGACCCAACGGGCCCGCCGTTCTATGGCTACACCTTC
CDR3 protein: CASTTDPTGPPFYGYTF

D gene: .
V gene: TRBV6-1
J gene: TRBJ2-7
clone size: .
CDR3 DNA: TGTGCCAGCAGTTCTGGTGGGTACGAGCAGTACTTC
CDR3 protein: CASSSGGYEQYF

D gene: .
V gene: TRBV7-2
J gene: TRBJ1-1
clone size: many
CDR3 DNA: TGTGCCAGCAGCTTTTCGAAAACTGAAGCTTTCTTT
CDR3 protein: CASSFSKTEAFF

D gene: .
V gene: TRBV5-1
J gene: TRBJ2-5
clone size: few
CDR3 DNA: TGCGCCAGCAGCCCTGAGGGGGGTGAGACCCAGTACTTC
CDR3 protein: CASSPEGGETQYF

D gene: TRBD1
V gene: TRBV5-1
J gene: TRBJ2-5
clone size: few
CDR3 DNA: TGCGCCAGCAGCTCCCGGGACAGGGTTAAAGCGGAGACCCAGTACTTC
CDR3 protein: CASSSRDRVKAETQYF

D gene: .
V gene: TRBV7-9
J gene: TRBJ1-1
clone size: many
CDR3 DNA: TGTGCCAGCAGCCCCATCGGACAACAGAACACTGAAGCTTTCTTT
CDR3 protein: CASSPIGQQNTEAFF

D gene: .
V gene: TRBV7-2
J gene: TRBJ1-6
clone size: many
CDR3 DNA: TGTGCCAGCAGCTTAGGGTCCCAGTCCCATAATTCACCCCTCCACTTT
CDR3 protein: CASSLGSQSHNSPLHF

D gene: .
V gene: TRBV12-3/TRBV12-4
J gene: TRBJ1-5
clone size: .
CDR3 DNA: TGTGCCAGCAGATACGGGACGCACAATCAGCCCCAGCATTTT
CDR3 protein: CASRYGTHNQPQHF

D gene: TRBD2
V gene: TRBV12-3/TRBV12-4
J gene: TRBJ2-2
clone size: many
CDR3 DNA: TGTGCCAGCAGTCCAGGGACTAGCAACGGGGAGCTGTTTTTT
CDR3 protein: CASSPGTSNGELFF

D gene: TRBD1
V gene: TRBV6-1
J gene: TRBJ2-7
clone size: few
CDR3 DNA: TGTGCCAGCAGTAAAACCGGGACAGGGGCCTTCAAGATCTACGAGCAGTACTTC
CDR3 protein: CASSKTGTGAFKIYEQYF

D gene: .
V gene: TRBV7-9
J gene: TRBJ2-5
clone size: few
CDR3 DNA: TGTGCCAGCAGCTTAAAGGAGGAGACCCAGTACTTC
CDR3 protein: CASSLKEETQYF

D gene: TRBD2
V gene: TRBV7-6
J gene: TRBJ2-1
clone size: many
CDR3 DNA: TGTGCCAGCAGCCTAGGGACTAGCGGGGGGGCCTTTGAGCAGTTCTTC
CDR3 protein: CASSLGTSGGAFEQFF

D gene: .
V gene: TRBV24-1
J gene: TRBJ2-2
clone size: many
CDR3 DNA: TGTGCCACCAGTGATACCCCCTTCACCGGGGAGCTGTTTTTT
CDR3 protein: CATSDTPFTGELFF

D gene: TRBD1
V gene: TRBV6-5
J gene: TRBJ1-1
clone size: .
CDR3 DNA: TGTGCCAGCAGTCGAACAGGGGGCAGCTACACTGAAGCTTTCTTT
CDR3 protein: CASSRTGGSYTEAFF

D gene: .
V gene: TRBV13
J gene: TRBJ2-1
clone size: many
CDR3 DNA: TGTGCCAGCAGCTTAGGCCTGGGCCCCCTCGGCGGGACAGTCTACAATGAGCAGTTCTTC
CDR3 protein: CASSLGLGPLGGTVYNEQFF

D gene: .
V gene: TRBV20-1
J gene: TRBJ1-3
clone size: many
CDR3 DNA: TGCAGTGCCAAGCCATCCGGGGGCTTCGGAAACACCATATATTTT
CDR3 protein: CSAKPSGGFGNTIYF

D gene: TRBD1
V gene: TRBV12-3/TRBV12-4
J gene: TRBJ2-1
clone size: many
CDR3 DNA: TGTGCCAGCAGCCCTACAGGGGGCGTAAATGAGCAGTTCTTC
CDR3 protein: CASSPTGGVNEQFF

D gene: TRBD1
V gene: TRBV7-2
J gene: TRBJ1-6
clone size: many
CDR3 DNA: TGTGCCAGCAGCCCGGACAGGGGAGGTTATAATTCACCCCTCCACTTT
CDR3 protein: CASSPDRGGYNSPLHF

D gene: .
V gene: TRBV6-1
J gene: TRBJ1-5
clone size: few
CDR3 DNA: TGTGCCACCGCTCCCGGGACGACGAATCAGCCCCAGCATTTT
CDR3 protein: CATAPGTTNQPQHF

D gene: TRBD1
V gene: TRBV11-2
J gene: TRBJ2-5
clone size: .
CDR3 DNA: TGTGCCAGCAGGACCGGGACAGGGCGGGGGGAGACCCAGTACTTC
CDR3 protein: CASRTGTGRGETQYF

D gene: TRBD1
V gene: TRBV7-8
J gene: TRBJ1-1
clone size: .
CDR3 DNA: TGTGCCAGCAGCTTATTTCCAGGGGGCATCACTGAAGCTTTCTTT
CDR3 protein: CASSLFPGGITEAFF

D gene: TRBD2
V gene: TRBV11-2
J gene: TRBJ2-4
clone size: few
CDR3 DNA: TGTGCCAGCAGCCCTCAGGGACTAGCGAAAAACATTCAGTACTTC
CDR3 protein: CASSPQGLAKNIQYF

D gene: .
V gene: TRBV20-1
J gene: TRBJ2-1
clone size: .
CDR3 DNA: TGCAGTGCTAGAGCTAGAGGAGGACTTCCCTTCAATGAGCAGTTCTTC
CDR3 protein: CSARARGGLPFNEQFF

D gene: .
V gene: TRBV20-1
J gene: TRBJ2-7
clone size: many
CDR3 DNA: TGCAGTGTACTACAAGGATACTACGAGCAGTACTTC
CDR3 protein: CSVLQGYYEQYF

D gene: TRBD1
V gene: TRBV7-2
J gene: TRBJ1-1
clone size: many
CDR3 DNA: TGTGCCAGCAGGTCGACAGGGCTGAACACTGAAGCTTTCTTT
CDR3 protein: CASRSTGLNTEAFF

D gene: .
V gene: TRBV3-1
J gene: TRBJ1-1
clone size: .
CDR3 DNA: TGTGCCAGCAGCCAAGATACAGGCAGGGCCAGAGCTTTCTTT
CDR3 protein: CASSQDTGRARAFF

D gene: TRBD1
V gene: TRBV7-2
J gene: TRBJ1-3
clone size: many
CDR3 DNA: TGTGCCAGCAGTCCCTGGCGGGACAGCCGTAGAAACACCATATATTTT
CDR3 protein: CASSPWRDSRRNTIYF

D gene: .
V gene: TRBV9
J gene: TRBJ1-2
clone size: .
CDR3 DNA: TGTGCCAGCAGCGTAGGAGGGTCAGGGGGCTACACCTTC
CDR3 protein: CASSVGGSGGYTF

D gene: TRBD2
V gene: TRBV6-2/TRBV6-3
J gene: TRBJ2-1
clone size: many
CDR3 DNA: TGTGCCAGCAGTTACCTAGCGGGGGGGCGTAGTGAGCAGTTCTTC
CDR3 protein: CASSYLAGGRSEQFF

D gene: .
V gene: TRBV7-2
J gene: TRBJ2-3
clone size: large
CDR3 DNA: TGTGCCAGCAGCTTCGGGTCGAGCGTGAGGGGAGATACGCAGTATTTT
CDR3 protein: CASSFGSSVRGDTQYF

D gene: TRBD2
V gene: TRBV7-2
J gene: TRBJ2-4
clone size: .
CDR3 DNA: TGTGCCAGCAGCTTAGTCCTAGCGGGAGGGCTAGAGGGGGCCAAAAACATTCAGTACTTC
CDR3 protein: CASSLVLAGGLEGAKNIQYF

D gene: .
V gene: TRBV5-4
J gene: TRBJ2-3
clone size: few
CDR3 DNA: TGTGCCAGCAGCTCCGGACTACCCACAGATACGCAGTATTTT
CDR3 protein: CASSSGLPTDTQYF

D gene: TRBD1
V gene: TRBV7-2
J gene: TRBJ1-1
clone size: many
CDR3 DNA: TGTGCCAGCAGAAGGGACAGGGTGAACACTGAAGCTTTCTTT
CDR3 protein: CASRRDRVNTEAFF